This record looks at one T cell receptor beta chain sequence and its context. The specificity of this receptor is unknown. There are no base qualities to consult, and no much larger clone falls within one base. TCRbeta CDR3 regions were amplified from genomic DNA by means of the immunoSEQ Assay, a bias-controlled multiplex PCR. In the authors' own workflow: The number of nucleated cells in each sample was estimated from the amplification of reference gene primers within the assay. To quantify the absolute abundance of each unique TCRbeta CDR3 rearrangement, sequence reads were collapsed and filtered. Productive Simpson clonality was computed per sample as the square root of Simpson's diversity index over productive rearrangements. TCRdb carries this immuneACCESS record with in-frame sequences only. Its versions omit some clonotypes, under half of them owing to an unresolved V gene in the studies checked, with the rest unexplained. V, J and clone size are those of that table, while D and trimming were read from the DNA. The sample data list about 190,000 clones, and around 86% of these were observed just once. The biggest ten clones account for 4.5% to 7% of the sample.

In the prospective study, participants were about 18 to 90 years old, resided in about two dozen geographic areas of the United States, and were enrolled through a virtual design. Cohort assignment in the prospective study relied on participant-reported clinical history from a screening survey and a study questionnaire. Mobile phlebotomists in the prospective study collected whole blood, serum and a nasopharyngeal or oropharyngeal swab from every participant. Prospective study participants could optionally give additional blood draws and questionnaires over an approximately two-month period. Blood samples from the prospective study were shipped frozen or at room temperature prior to DNA extraction. This entry belongs to a study of blood T cell repertoires in COVID-19 (dated by TCRdb to between 2020 and 2021). Describing the broader study: Samples from collaborators originated in the United States, Italy and Spain and spanned both the acute and convalescent phases of COVID-19. The dataset comprised deeply sampled blood TCRbeta repertoires from subjects exposed to, actively infected with, or recovered from COVID-19. The material from the prospective study consisted of cDNA or gDNA derived from T cells, B-cell-depleted T cells, or PBMCs. The repertoires were released in a freely available public database meant as a resource for research on the immune response to SARS-CoV-2. Samples were obtained from the ongoing ImmuneRACE study (first 160 participants) and from 1,254 subjects provided by 6 global collaborators. Sample metadata almost always included a de-identified subject ID, COVID-19 status, age in years and sex. Where HLA class I and class II types were available, the types were taken from metadata supplied by the sample provider, not from assay-based typing.

Here is what the overall study found, with its caveats: The quantity of clinical and demographic metadata differed by source and by participant and was supplied without curation.

Trimmed from V: 3 bases; trimmed from J: 1 base; junction bases lacking a gene match: 4. Counted from cysteine to phenylalanine, this CDR3 has 15 amino acids. Only the CDR3 DNA stays, 45 bases, in frame from base 1. CDR1 MGHRA and CDR2 YSYEKL are derived from the germline V gene. This TCR was sampled from a man aged 35-49 years with acute COVID-19. The rearrangement combines TRBV4-1 with TRBJ2-7, and TRBD1 aligns with 9 junction nucleotides. The sequenced material came from PBMCs or T cells enriched from blood (not recorded which). The CDR3 is CASSQRQGGSYEQYF. The sequenced DNA is TGCGCCAGCAGCCAGCGACAGGGGGGTTCCTACGAGCAGTACTTC.